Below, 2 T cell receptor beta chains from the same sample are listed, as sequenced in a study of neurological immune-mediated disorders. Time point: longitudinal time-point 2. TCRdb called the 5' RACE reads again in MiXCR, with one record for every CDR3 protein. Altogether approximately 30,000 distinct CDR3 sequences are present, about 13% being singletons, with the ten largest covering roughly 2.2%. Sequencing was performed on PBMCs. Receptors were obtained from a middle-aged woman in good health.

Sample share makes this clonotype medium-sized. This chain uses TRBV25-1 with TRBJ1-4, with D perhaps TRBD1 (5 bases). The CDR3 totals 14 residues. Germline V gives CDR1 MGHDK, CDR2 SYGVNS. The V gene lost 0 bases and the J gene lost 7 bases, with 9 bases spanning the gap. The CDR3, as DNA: TGTGCCAGCAGTGAATATGGGGGGAGTGAAAAACTGTTTTTT. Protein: CASSEYGGSEKLFF.

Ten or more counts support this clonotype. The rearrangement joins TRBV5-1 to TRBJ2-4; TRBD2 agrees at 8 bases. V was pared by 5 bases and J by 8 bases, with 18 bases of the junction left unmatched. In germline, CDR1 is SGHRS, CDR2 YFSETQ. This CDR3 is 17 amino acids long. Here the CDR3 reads CASSFSGTRSLRDIQYF. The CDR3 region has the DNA TGCGCCAGCAGTTTTTCCGGGACTAGGTCCCTTCGGGACATTCAGTACTTC.